These 27 T cell receptor beta chains share one sample of origin, sequenced in a study of blood T cell repertoires in COVID-19. Using immunoSEQ multiplex PCR, the repertoire was profiled, and TCRdb retains in-frame clones only, with some absent. The sample lists 68,000 or so clones, 80% to 90% seen once, with approximately 2.9% in the top ten. The material sequenced was peripheral blood. The receptor set was obtained from a man aged 50 or older with acute or convalescent COVID-19.

The V gene is TRBV6-1, the J gene TRBJ2-3; 7 bases are a match to TRBD2. The CDR3 consists of 15 residues. The junction had 3 bases not matched to a gene; V was cut back by 3 bases and J by 0 bases. Germline values: CDR1 MNHNS, CDR2 SASEGT. This CDR3 reads CASSETSLSTDTQYF. CDR3 nucleotides: TGTGCCAGCAGTGAGACTAGCCTAAGCACAGATACGCAGTATTTT.

This clone is deemed medium-sized. The chain joins TRBV6-2 or TRBV6-3 to TRBJ2-7, with 11 bases aligning to TRBD2. This CDR3 has 16 residues. The V segment lost 5 bases and the J segment 3 bases; nucleotides outside the gene matches: 9. Per the germline V gene, CDR1 is MNHEY and CDR2 is SVGEGT. The chain's CDR3 is CASSTELAGEVYEQYF. Written as DNA, the CDR3 is TGTGCCAGCAGTACCGAACTAGCGGGAGAGGTCTACGAGCAGTACTTC.

The V gene is TRBV7-2, the J gene TRBJ2-2; a weak D match, TRBD2 (5 bases). In germline, CDR1 is SGHTA, CDR2 FQGNSA. V lost 3 bases and J lost 7, with 9 bases in between. There are 13 residues in the CDR3. The DNA of the CDR3 is TGTGCCAGCAGCTTTAGCGAGGTCGGGGAGCTGTTTTTT. Protein sequence: CASSFSEVGELFF.

About this clone itself: At one end the junction does not follow the germline gene, possibly because of a read error. V usage is TRBV7-2 and J usage is TRBJ2-3; 9 bases align to TRBD2. The CDR3 consists of 19 residues. Germline CDR1 is SGHTA and CDR2 is FQGNSA. The DNA of the CDR3 is TGTGCCAGCAGTTTAGGCGGGGCGGGAGGGCCTCGGAGCACAGATACGCAGTATTTT. Amino acids: CASSLGGAGGPRSTDTQYF.

The chain is built from TRBV24-1 and TRBJ1-2; D gene unclear. The germline V and J ends were trimmed by 3 bases and 3 bases, with 16 bases remaining between them. CDR1 KGHDR and CDR2 SFDVKD come from the germline V gene. CDR3 length: 16 amino acids. CDR3 protein: CATSDPSRESDYGYTF. CDR3 sequence (DNA): TGTGCCACCAGTGATCCAAGTCGGGAGTCGGACTATGGCTACACCTTC.

This clone was recorded a few times. The J gene is TRBJ1-1, the V gene TRBV18; D remains unclear. CDR1 and CDR2 from the germline V gene are KGHSH and LQKENI. The V end lost 2 bases, the J end lost 1 base, and 11 bases lay between the germline ends. CDR3 size: 15 residues. CDR3 bases: TGTGCCAGCTCACCAGGTTTGAACAAGAACACTGAAGCTTTCTTT. Translation: CASSPGLNKNTEAFF.

The V call is TRBV18, the J call TRBJ1-4, with 8 bases matching TRBD1. From germline, CDR1 is KGHSH and CDR2 LQKENI. The CDR3 contains 15 residues. Unmatched junction bases numbered 6, after V lost 4 bases and J lost 5 bases. The CDR3 is CASSLGQGRNEKLFF. CDR3 coding DNA: TGTGCCAGCTCACTAGGACAGGGTCGAAATGAAAAACTGTTTTTT. The complete variable domain, with remaining parts taken from reference TRBV18 and TRBJ1-4, reads NAGVMQNPRHLVRRRGQEARLRCSPMKGHSHVYWYRQLPEEGLKFMVYLQKENIIDESGMPKERFSAEFPKEGPSILRIQQVVRGDSAAYFCASSLGQGRNEKLFFGSGTQLSVL.

This clone was counted between two and nine times. The genes are TRBV10-3 and TRBJ1-1, with unresolved D. Deletions cut 2 bases from V and 3 bases from J, with 16 bases between. This CDR3 is built from 16 residues. Germline loops: CDR1 ENHRY, CDR2 SYGVKD. The DNA of the CDR3 is TGTGCCATCAGTGAGGAGATGGAATCCGGGGACACTGAAGCTTTCTTT. Protein sequence: CAISEEMESGDTEAFF.

The sample holds one count of this clone. The chain recombines TRBV9 with TRBJ2-2; 7 nucleotides match TRBD2. Looked up from germline, CDR1 is SGDLS and CDR2 is YYNGEE. The CDR3 runs to 15 residues. Trimming took 4 bases from V and 6 from J; bases not matched to a gene: 9. CDR3 nucleotides: TGTGCCAGCAGCCCCGGGCTGGCGGGAGCCGGGGAGCTGTTTTTT. Amino acids: CASSPGLAGAGELFF.

The V call is TRBV4-2, the J call TRBJ2-2, with 8 bases matching TRBD2. V dropped 3 bases and J dropped 1; count of bases not matched to a gene: 7. There are 17 residues in the CDR3. Per germline, CDR1 LGHNA and CDR2 YNFKEQ. The CDR3 coding sequence is TGTGCCAGCAGCCACACGGCGGGAGGTAGGAACACCGGGGAGCTGTTTTTT. This codes for CASSHTAGGRNTGELFF.

This clone was seen once. The chain employs TRBV7-2 and TRBJ1-4; tentatively, D is TRBD1 (5 bases). V lost 1 base, J lost 3 bases, and 12 bases lay in between. Germline loops: CDR1 SGHTA, CDR2 FQGNSA. The CDR3 has 16 residues. CDR3 protein: CASSLGGVWANEKLFF. For the CDR3, the DNA is TGTGCCAGCAGCTTAGGGGGCGTCTGGGCTAATGAAAAACTGTTTTTT. Variable domain in full (rest from reference TRBV7-2 and TRBJ1-4): GAGVSQSPSNKVTEKGKDVELRCDPISGHTALYWYRQSLGQGLEFLIYFQGNSAPDKSGLPSDRFSAERTGGSVSTLTIQRTQQEDSAVYLCASSLGGVWANEKLFFGSGTQLSVL.

This chain links TRBV3-1 (or the pseudogene TRBV3-2) with TRBJ2-7; 13 bases agree with TRBD2. The CDR3 is 18 residues long. V lost 1 base to trimming and J lost 0 bases; unmatched junction nucleotides: 6. CDR1 and CDR2 (germline): LGHDT, YNNKEL (reference sequence). CDR3 sequence reads: CASSQVDRTSGSSYEQYV. In DNA form, the CDR3 reads TGTGCCAGCAGCCAAGTCGATCGGACTAGCGGGAGCTCCTACGAGCAGTACGTC.

J is TRBJ1-2 and V is TRBV19; D call uncertain. The germline V gene encodes CDR1 LNHDA and CDR2 SQIVND (reference sequence). This CDR3 comprises 14 residues. Trimming removed 4 bases from V and 0 bases from J, with 9 bases in between. This CDR3 reads CASSTGKANYGYTF. In nucleotides, the CDR3 is TGTGCCAGTAGTACAGGCAAGGCTAACTATGGCTACACCTTC.

The rearrangement joins TRBV27 to TRBJ2-5; 11 nucleotides agree with TRBD1. V dropped 5 bases and J dropped 1; count of bases not matched to a gene: 3. CDR3 length: 15 residues. Germline V lookup: CDR1 MNHEY, CDR2 SMNVEV (reference sequence). Here the CDR3 DNA reads TGTGCCAGCAGTGCGGACAGGGGGCTCCAAGAGACCCAGTACTTC. It specifies CASSADRGLQETQYF.

V is TRBV25-1 and J is TRBJ1-1; a weak D match, TRBD1 (5 bases). The CDR3 has 17 residues. V was trimmed by 5 bases and J by 3 bases, leaving 22 bases between them. Germline lookup yields CDR1 MGHDK and CDR2 SYGVNS. CDR3 sequence (DNA): TGTGCCAGCAGTCCCCCGAATACGGAGGGGTTTCACACTGAAGCTTTCTTT. It translates to CASSPPNTEGFHTEAFF.

This clone has just one count. The chain uses TRBV7-8 and TRBJ2-7, with 12 bases that match TRBD2. The CDR3 sequence is 15 residues long. Trimming at V came to 1 base and at J to 6 bases, leaving 4 bases not matched to a gene. Germline-derived CDR1 and CDR2 are SGHVS and FQNEAQ. For the CDR3, the DNA is TGTGCCAGCAGCTTAGAGACTAGCGGGAGAACCGAGCAGTACGTC. It yields the protein CASSLETSGRTEQYV.

The chain is built from TRBV29-1 and TRBJ1-2, with 7 bases fitting TRBD1. V lost 0 bases, J lost 2 bases, and 3 bases stayed unmatched. The CDR3 sequence is 14 residues long. The V gene's germline CDR1 is SQVTM and CDR2 ANQGSEA. In DNA, the CDR3 is TGCAGCGTTGAAGACCACAGGGGAAACTATGGCTACACCTTC. This gives the protein CSVEDHRGNYGYTF.

The V call is TRBV5-8, the J call TRBJ2-7, with a weak D call TRBD1 (7 bases). The germline V gene encodes CDR1 SGHTS and CDR2 YDEGEE. The CDR3 covers 15 residues. Trimming took off 4 bases at V and 1 base at J, with 15 bases between the two ends. CDR3 sequence reads: CASSAGTASSYEQYF. For the CDR3, the DNA is TGTGCCAGCAGCGCGGGGACAGCATCTTCCTACGAGCAGTACTTC.

This rearrangement joins TRBV29-1 to TRBJ2-6, with a possible D match to TRBD1 (6 bases). The CDR3 is made up of 14 amino acids. Germline CDR1 SQVTM, CDR2 ANQGSEA. Trimming took off 4 bases at V and 1 base at J, with 8 bases between the two ends. CDR3 sequence (DNA): TGCAGCGTTGTACAGGGTTCTGGGGCCAACGTCCTGACTTTC. It is translated as CSVVQGSGANVLTF.

CDR3 residues: CASSLAGTVNTEAFF. CDR3 nucleotide sequence: TGTGCCAGCAGCTTAGCGGGGACAGTGAACACTGAAGCTTTCTTT. The rearrangement links TRBV7-9 to TRBJ1-1, with TRBD1 matching 7 bases. Germline CDR1 SEHNR, CDR2 FQNEAQ (reference sequence). Trimming cost V 0 bases and J 0 bases; bases outside gene matches: 1. The CDR3 is 15 amino acids.

The chain uses TRBV19 and TRBJ2-1; perhaps TRBD2 as D (6 bases). The CDR3 length is 17 residues. Deletions cut 3 bases from V and 2 bases from J, with 17 bases between. From germline, CDR1 is LNHDA and CDR2 SQIVND (reference sequence). The CDR3 bases are TGTGCCAGTAGTATCGGGGAGACCGGGACTCCCTACAATGAGCAGTTCTTC. This translates into CASSIGETGTPYNEQFF.

V and J are TRBV19 and TRBJ1-4, with TRBD1 matching over 10 bases. The germline gives CDR1 LNHDA, CDR2 SQIVND (reference sequence). The CDR3 contains 15 residues. The V and J ends lost 6 bases and 3 bases, in that order; junction bases with no gene match: 4. The CDR3 is CASRTGGVSNEKLFF. The CDR3 nucleotides read TGTGCCAGTAGGACAGGGGGCGTTTCTAATGAAAAACTGTTTTTT.

This sequence joins TRBV6-6 and TRBJ2-3; TRBD2 agrees at 12 bases. This CDR3 is 16 amino acids long. V was pared by 0 bases and J by 4 bases, with 2 bases of the junction left unmatched. Per germline, CDR1 MNHNY and CDR2 SVGAGI (reference sequence). CDR3 in amino acids: CASSYSTSGSADTQYF. DNA for the CDR3: TGTGCCAGCAGTTACTCGACTAGCGGGAGTGCAGATACGCAGTATTTT.

The chain is built from TRBV18 and TRBJ1-2; 9 bases are a match to TRBD1. This CDR3 spans 17 amino acids. V was pared by 3 bases and J by 6 bases, with 14 bases of the junction left unmatched. Germline assignment: CDR1 KGHSH and CDR2 LQKENI. CDR3 region: CASSPYEGDREGDGYTF. CDR3 bases: TGTGCCAGCTCACCTTACGAGGGGGACAGGGAAGGGGATGGCTACACCTTC.

This clone appeared once. The CDR3: CASGEDSRNQPQHF. The CDR3, as DNA: TGTGCCAGCGGAGAGGACTCCAGAAATCAGCCCCAGCATTTT. The chain is built from TRBV18 and TRBJ1-5; no firm D call. Germline-derived CDR1 and CDR2 are KGHSH and LQKENI. The CDR3 is made up of 14 amino acids. Trimming took off 8 bases at V and 4 bases at J, with 15 bases between the two ends.

The chain employs TRBV9 and TRBJ1-5; the D gene is possibly TRBD1 (6 bases). Germline assignment: CDR1 SGDLS and CDR2 YYNGEE. V was clipped by 4 bases and J by 4 bases, with 15 bases between them. The length of the CDR3 is 15 residues. This CDR3 reads CASSRGQQENQPQHF. As DNA, the CDR3 is TGTGCCAGCAGCCGAGGACAGCAAGAGAATCAGCCCCAGCATTTT.

The chain joins TRBV6-2 or TRBV6-3 to TRBJ1-5; D perhaps matches TRBD1 (5 bases). The ends were cut back, 5 bases at V and 6 bases at J, with 26 bases in the middle. Germline lookup yields CDR1 MNHEY and CDR2 SVGEGT. The CDR3 has 18 amino acids. The CDR3 protein is CASSHLLLGTSVFQPQHF. For the CDR3, the DNA is TGTGCCAGCAGTCACCTTCTCTTGGGGACTAGTGTTTTTCAGCCCCAGCATTTT.